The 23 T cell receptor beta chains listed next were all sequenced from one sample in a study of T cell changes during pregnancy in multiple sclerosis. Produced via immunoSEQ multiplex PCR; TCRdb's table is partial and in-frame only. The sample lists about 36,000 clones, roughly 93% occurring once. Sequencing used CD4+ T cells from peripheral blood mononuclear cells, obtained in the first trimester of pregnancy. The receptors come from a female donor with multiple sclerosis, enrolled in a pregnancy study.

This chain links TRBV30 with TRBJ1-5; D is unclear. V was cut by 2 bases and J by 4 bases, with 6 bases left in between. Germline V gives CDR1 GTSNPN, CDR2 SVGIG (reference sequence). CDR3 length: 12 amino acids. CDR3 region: CAWSTLNQPQHF. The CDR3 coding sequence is TGTGCCTGGAGTACCCTAAATCAGCCCCAGCATTTT.

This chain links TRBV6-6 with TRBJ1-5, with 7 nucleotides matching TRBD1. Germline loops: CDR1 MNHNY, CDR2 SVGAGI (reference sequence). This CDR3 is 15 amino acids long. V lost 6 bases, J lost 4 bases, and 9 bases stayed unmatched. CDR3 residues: CASSEGQVKNQPQHF. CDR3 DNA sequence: TGTGCCAGCAGCGAAGGACAGGTAAAGAATCAGCCCCAGCATTTT.

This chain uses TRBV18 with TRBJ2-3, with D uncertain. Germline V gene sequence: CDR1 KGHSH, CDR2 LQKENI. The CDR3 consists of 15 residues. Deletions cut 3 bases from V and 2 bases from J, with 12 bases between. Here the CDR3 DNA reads TGTGCCAGCTCACCGTGGTCTACCTTCACAGATACGCAGTATTTT. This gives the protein CASSPWSTFTDTQYF.

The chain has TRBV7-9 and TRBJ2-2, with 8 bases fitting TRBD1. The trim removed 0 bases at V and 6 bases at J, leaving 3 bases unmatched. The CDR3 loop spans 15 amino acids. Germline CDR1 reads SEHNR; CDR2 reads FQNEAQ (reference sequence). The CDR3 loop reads CASSLAGQGSGELFF. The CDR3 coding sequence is TGTGCCAGCAGCTTAGCTGGACAGGGATCCGGGGAGCTGTTTTTT. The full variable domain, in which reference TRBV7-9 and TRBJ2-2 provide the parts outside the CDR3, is DTGVSQNPRHKITKRGQNVTFRCDPISEHNRLYWYRQTLGQGPEFLTYFQNEAQLEKSRLLSDRFSAERPKGSFSTLEIQRTEQGDSAMYLCASSLAGQGSGELFFGEGSRLTVL.

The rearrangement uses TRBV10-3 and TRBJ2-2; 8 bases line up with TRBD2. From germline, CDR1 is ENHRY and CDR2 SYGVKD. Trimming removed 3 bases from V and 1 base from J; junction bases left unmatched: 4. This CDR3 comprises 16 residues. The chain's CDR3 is CAISEPSGGNTGELFF. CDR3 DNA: TGTGCCATCAGTGAACCCAGCGGGGGGAACACCGGGGAGCTGTTTTTT.

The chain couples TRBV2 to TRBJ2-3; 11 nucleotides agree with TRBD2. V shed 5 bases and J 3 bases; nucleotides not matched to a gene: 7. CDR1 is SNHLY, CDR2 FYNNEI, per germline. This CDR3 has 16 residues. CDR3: CASSQLAGGLTDTQYF. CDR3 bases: TGTGCCAGCAGTCAATTAGCGGGAGGGCTAACAGATACGCAGTATTTT.

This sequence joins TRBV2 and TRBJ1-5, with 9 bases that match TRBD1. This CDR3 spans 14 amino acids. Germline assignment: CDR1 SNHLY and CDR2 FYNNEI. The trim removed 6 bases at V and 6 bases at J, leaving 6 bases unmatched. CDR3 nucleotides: TGTGCCAGCAGGGGGACAGGGATGCGTCAGCCCCAGCATTTT. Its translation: CASRGTGMRQPQHF.

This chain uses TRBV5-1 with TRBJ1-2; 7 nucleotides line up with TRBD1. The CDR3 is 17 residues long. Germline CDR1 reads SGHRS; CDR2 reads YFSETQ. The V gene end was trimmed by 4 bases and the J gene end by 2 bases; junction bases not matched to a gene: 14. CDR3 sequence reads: CASSAPKQGSMNYGYTF. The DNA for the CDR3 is TGCGCCAGCAGCGCCCCAAAACAGGGGTCGATGAACTATGGCTACACCTTC.

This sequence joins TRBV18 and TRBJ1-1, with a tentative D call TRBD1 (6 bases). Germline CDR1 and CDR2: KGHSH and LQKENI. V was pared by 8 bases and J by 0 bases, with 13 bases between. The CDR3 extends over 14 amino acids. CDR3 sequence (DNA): TGTGCCAGCCGGGCACAGGGTGTGAACACTGAAGCTTTCTTT. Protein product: CASRAQGVNTEAFF.

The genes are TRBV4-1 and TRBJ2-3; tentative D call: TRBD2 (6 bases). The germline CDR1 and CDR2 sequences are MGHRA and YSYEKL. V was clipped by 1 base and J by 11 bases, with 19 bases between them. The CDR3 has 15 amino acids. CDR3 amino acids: CASSQGFGGRLEQYF. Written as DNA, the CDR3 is TGCGCCAGCAGCCAAGGCTTCGGGGGAAGGTTGGAGCAGTATTTT.

Here the CDR3 reads CASSQVRGGTEAFF. The CDR3 region has the DNA TGTGCCAGCAGCCAGGTCCGAGGAGGCACTGAAGCTTTCTTT. This sequence joins TRBV5-8 and TRBJ1-1; D is unresolved. CDR1 SGHTS and CDR2 YDEGEE come from the germline V gene. This CDR3 is 14 amino acids long. Trimming shortened V by 4 bases and J by 4 bases, and 14 bases separated the two germline ends.

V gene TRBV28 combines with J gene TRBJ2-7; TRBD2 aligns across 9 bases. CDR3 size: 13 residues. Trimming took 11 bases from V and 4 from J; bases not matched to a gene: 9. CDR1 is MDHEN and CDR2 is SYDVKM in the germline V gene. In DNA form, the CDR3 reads TGTGCCCTTCGTAGCGGGAGTGGTTACGAGCAGTACTTC. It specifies CALRSGSGYEQYF.

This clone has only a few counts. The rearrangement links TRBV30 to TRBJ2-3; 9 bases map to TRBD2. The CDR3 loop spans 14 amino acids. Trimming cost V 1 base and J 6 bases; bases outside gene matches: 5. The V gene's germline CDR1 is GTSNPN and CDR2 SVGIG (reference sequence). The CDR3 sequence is CAWSGGLAPDTQYF. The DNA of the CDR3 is TGTGCCTGGAGTGGAGGACTAGCGCCCGATACGCAGTATTTT.

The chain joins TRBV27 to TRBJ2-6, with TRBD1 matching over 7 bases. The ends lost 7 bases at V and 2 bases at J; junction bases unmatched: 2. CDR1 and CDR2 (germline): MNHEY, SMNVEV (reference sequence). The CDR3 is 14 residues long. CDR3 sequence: CASKTGAGANVLTF. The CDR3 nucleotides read TGTGCCAGCAAAACAGGGGCTGGGGCCAACGTCCTGACTTTC.

CDR3 loop: CASSVRISYGYTF. Here the CDR3 DNA reads TGTGCCAGCAGCGTAAGAATCAGCTATGGCTACACCTTC. The chain couples TRBV9 to TRBJ1-2; unclear D gene. The CDR3 runs to 13 residues. V dropped 1 base and J dropped 4 bases, with 8 bases sitting between them. Germline V gene data show CDR1 as SGDLS and CDR2 as YYNGEE.

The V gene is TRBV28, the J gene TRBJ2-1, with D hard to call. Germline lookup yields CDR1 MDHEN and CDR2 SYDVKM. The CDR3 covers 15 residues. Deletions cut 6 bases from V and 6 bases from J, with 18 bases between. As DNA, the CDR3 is TGTGCCAGCAGCTCTCGAGGATTGAGAGTCAATGAGCAGTTCTTC. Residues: CASSSRGLRVNEQFF.

The CDR3 sequence: CASAVAVPYEQYF. CDR3 sequence (DNA): TGTGCCAGCGCAGTCGCAGTCCCCTACGAGCAGTACTTC. This chain connects TRBV19 to TRBJ2-7, with unresolved D. V was trimmed by 9 bases and J by 2 bases, leaving 14 bases between them. The germline V gene has CDR1 LNHDA and CDR2 SQIVND (reference sequence). This CDR3 contains 13 residues.

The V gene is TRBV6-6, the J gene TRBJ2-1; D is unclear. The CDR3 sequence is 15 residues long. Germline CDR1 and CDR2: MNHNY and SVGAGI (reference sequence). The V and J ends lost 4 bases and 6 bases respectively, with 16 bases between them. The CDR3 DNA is TGTGCCAGCAGTTCCCCCGTCGGTTTGAGCAATGAGCAGTTCTTC. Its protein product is CASSSPVGLSNEQFF.

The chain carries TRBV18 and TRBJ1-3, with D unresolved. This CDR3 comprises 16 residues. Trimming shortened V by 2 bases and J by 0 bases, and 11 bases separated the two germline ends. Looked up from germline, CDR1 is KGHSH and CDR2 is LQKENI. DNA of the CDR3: TGTGCCAGCTCACCAGCGTCACCGAGCTCTGGAAACACCATATATTTT. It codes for CASSPASPSSGNTIYF.

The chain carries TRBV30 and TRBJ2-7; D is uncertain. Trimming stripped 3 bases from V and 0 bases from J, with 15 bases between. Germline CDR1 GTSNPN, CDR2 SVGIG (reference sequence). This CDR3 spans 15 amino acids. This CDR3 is CAWSSSPRGSYEQYF. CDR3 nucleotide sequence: TGTGCCTGGAGCTCTTCACCTAGAGGCTCCTACGAGCAGTACTTC.

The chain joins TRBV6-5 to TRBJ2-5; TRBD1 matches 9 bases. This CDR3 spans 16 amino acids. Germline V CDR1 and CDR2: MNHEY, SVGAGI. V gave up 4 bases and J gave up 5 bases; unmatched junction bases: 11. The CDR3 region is CASSFPGQGRRETQYF. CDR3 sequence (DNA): TGTGCCAGCAGTTTCCCCGGACAGGGGCGCCGGGAGACCCAGTACTTC.

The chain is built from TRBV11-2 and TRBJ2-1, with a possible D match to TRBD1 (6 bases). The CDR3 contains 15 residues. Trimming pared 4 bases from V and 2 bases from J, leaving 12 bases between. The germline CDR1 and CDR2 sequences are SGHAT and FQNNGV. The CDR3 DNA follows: TGTGCCAGCAGCTCACGGACAGCAACCTACAATGAGCAGTTCTTC. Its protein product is CASSSRTATYNEQFF.

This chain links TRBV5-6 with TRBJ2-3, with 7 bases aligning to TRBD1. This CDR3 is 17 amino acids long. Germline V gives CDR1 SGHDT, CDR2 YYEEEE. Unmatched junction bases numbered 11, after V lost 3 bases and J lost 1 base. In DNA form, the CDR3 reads TGTGCCAGCAGCTGGACCTGGGGACAGACCCGCACAGATACGCAGTATTTT. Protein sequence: CASSWTWGQTRTDTQYF.